The rows below give T cell receptor beta chains drawn from one sample of a study of PD-1 blockade in classical Hodgkin lymphoma. Repertoires were generated with immunoSEQ multiplex PCR, while TCRdb's copy carries only in-frame clones and drops some. The sample contains 15,000 to 20,000 clones, roughly 82% of which appear only once. The sequences come from peripheral blood mononuclear cells (PBMCs), collected before the second cycle of nivolumab. The origin of the receptors is a human donor with classical Hodgkin lymphoma. The CDR3 runs from the conserved cysteine through the conserved F or W. D genes are given only for firm matches. Size is omitted from some rows. Given values are once, few, many or a class for expanded clones.

>TRBD1|-|TRBJ2-5|TRBV10-3
CAIRDRSFLGETQYF
TGTGCCATCAGGGACAGGTCATTCCTTGGGGAGACCCAGTACTTC
>-|-|TRBJ2-7|TRBV7-9
CASSFSRGPSYEQYF
TGTGCCAGCAGCTTTTCAAGGGGTCCCTCCTACGAGCAGTACTTC
>TRBD2|-|TRBJ2-5|TRBV2
CASSAELLLAGGKETQYF
TGTGCCAGCAGTGCGGAACTTTTACTAGCGGGGGGGAAAGAGACCCAGTACTTC
>-|few|TRBJ1-2|TRBV19
CASSIGYIGDYGYTF
TGTGCCAGTAGTATAGGCTATATTGGGGACTATGGCTACACCTTC
>-|-|TRBJ2-3|TRBV20-1
CSAQGTDTQYF
TGCAGTGCCCAAGGCACAGATACGCAGTATTTT
>-|-|TRBJ1-2|TRBV7-8
CASSQWGYGYTF
TGTGCCAGCAGCCAATGGGGCTATGGCTACACCTTC
>-|-|TRBJ1-6|TRBV5-1
CASSLRDNSPLHF
TGCGCCAGCAGCTTGAGGGATAATTCACCCCTCCACTTT
>-|few|TRBJ1-2|TRBV14
CASSRDNSGGYTF
TGTGCCAGCAGCCGTGACAACTCTGGTGGCTACACCTTC
>-|medium-sized|TRBJ1-3|TRBV4-2
CASSQDWGSGNTIYF
TGTGCCAGCAGCCAAGATTGGGGATCTGGAAACACCATATATTTT
>TRBD2|-|TRBJ2-3|TRBV6-5
CASSYASGGAWTQYF
TGTGCCAGCAGTTACGCCAGCGGGGGGGCATGGACGCAGTATTTT
>-|-|TRBJ1-1|TRBV5-4
CASSRRGMKTEAFF
TGTGCCAGCAGCCGAAGGGGGATGAAAACTGAAGCTTTCTTT
>-|-|TRBJ2-3|TRBV14
CASSQDPPGAIPDTQYF
TGTGCCAGCAGCCAAGATCCTCCCGGGGCTATCCCAGATACGCAGTATTTT